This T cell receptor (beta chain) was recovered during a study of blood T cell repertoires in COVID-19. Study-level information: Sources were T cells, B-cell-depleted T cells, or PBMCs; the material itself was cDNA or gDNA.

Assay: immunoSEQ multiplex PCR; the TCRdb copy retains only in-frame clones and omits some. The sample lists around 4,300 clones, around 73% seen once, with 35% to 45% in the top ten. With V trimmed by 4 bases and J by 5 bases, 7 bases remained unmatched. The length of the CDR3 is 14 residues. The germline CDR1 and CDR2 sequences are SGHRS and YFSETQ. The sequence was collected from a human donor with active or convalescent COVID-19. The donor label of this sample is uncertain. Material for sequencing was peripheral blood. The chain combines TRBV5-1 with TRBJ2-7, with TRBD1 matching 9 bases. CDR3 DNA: TGCGCCAGCAGCCTAAGGACAGGGGTGGACGAGCAGTACTTC. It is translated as CASSLRTGVDEQYF. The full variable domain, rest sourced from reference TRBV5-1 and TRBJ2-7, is KAGVTQTPRYLIKTRGQQVTLSCSPISGHRSVSWYQQTPGQGLQFLFEYFSETQRNKGNFPGRFSGRQFSNSRSEMNVSTLELGDSALYLCASSLRTGVDEQYFGPGTRLTVT.